This paragraph covers one TCR beta chain sequence. This specimen belongs to a study of Ad26.COV2.S vaccination and SARS-CoV-2 variants. The germline V gene has CDR1 MNHEY and CDR2 SMNVEV (reference sequence). This CDR3 region has 14 residues. V lost 2 bases and J 7 bases, leaving 14 bases between the germline ends. The protocol was immunoSEQ multiplex PCR, while the TCRdb copy is restricted to in-frame clones and leaves out a portion. The sample records just over 350,000 clones, 90% to 95% being singletons. The rearrangement uses TRBV27 and TRBJ1-1, with a tentative D call TRBD1 (6 bases). The specimen comprised peripheral blood, sampled after recovery from COVID-19. The sequence was collected from a human donor who had recovered from COVID-19. CDR3 protein: CASSLRGGRFEAFF. DNA of the CDR3: TGTGCCAGCAGTTTAAGGGGGGGACGGTTTGAAGCTTTCTTT.